The 28 T cell receptor beta chains reported below all come from one sample, sequenced in a study of post-analysis software for immune sequencing data. Unique molecular identifiers were present in the TCR beta cDNA libraries. TCRdb re-analysed the PCR reads in MiXCR, keeping a single row per CDR3 protein. Among 600,000 to 700,000 distinct CDR3 sequences listed, around 64% were seen once. Broader study findings: TRBV5-6, TRBV5-1 and TRBV20-1 were among four or five TRBV segments more frequent in patients than controls.

The antigens these receptors bind are not known. The material sequenced was blood. The receptor set was obtained from a girl aged 2 to 9 with multiple sclerosis.

This sequence joins TRBV10-3 and TRBJ1-2; 8 positions match TRBD1. The CDR3 has 14 amino acids. In germline, CDR1 is ENHRY, CDR2 SYGVKD. J was trimmed by 4 bases and V by 6 bases; bases with no gene match: 7. CDR3 in DNA: TGTGCCATCAGGGCAGGGGGCCCCTCCTATGGCTACACCTTC. As protein: CAIRAGGPSYGYTF.

The table lists this clonotype with a few counts. CDR3 coding DNA: TGTGCCATCAGTGAGGCTACTAGCGGGTACGAGCAGTACTTC. Its translation is CAISEATSGYEQYF. The chain employs TRBV10-3 and TRBJ2-7, with 9 bases that match TRBD2. The CDR3 has 14 amino acids. CDR1 ENHRY and CDR2 SYGVKD come from the germline V gene. V trimming: 2 bases; J trimming: 4 bases; junction bases outside the gene matches: 3.

The sample holds a few counts of this clonotype. The rearrangement links TRBV5-1 to TRBJ2-1; D remains ambiguous. Germline lookup yields CDR1 SGHRS and CDR2 YFSETQ. The CDR3 sequence is 15 residues long. CDR3 sequence (DNA): TGCGCAACCAAACCTGAGGACCGCCCCCGCAATGAGCAGTTCTTC. This sequence encodes CATKPEDRPRNEQFF.

The V call is TRBV14, the J call TRBJ2-1, with a possible D match to TRBD1 (5 bases). The germline V and J ends were trimmed by 0 bases and 2 bases, with 14 bases remaining between them. The CDR3 runs 17 residues. Germline values: CDR1 SGHDN, CDR2 FVKESK. The CDR3 nucleotides read TGTGCCAGCAGCCAAGATTTGGGCAGGGTAACCTACAATGAGCAGTTCTTC. The encoded protein is CASSQDLGRVTYNEQFF.

This clonotype was observed a handful of times. The chain has TRBV20-1 and TRBJ2-7, with 11 bases matching TRBD1. J lost 9 bases, V lost 5 bases, and 6 bases had no gene match. Germline V gene sequence: CDR1 DFQATT, CDR2 SNEGSKA (reference sequence). The CDR3 extends over 12 amino acids. CDR3 loop: CSAPGTGGVQYF. The DNA of the CDR3 is TGCAGTGCTCCAGGGACAGGGGGAGTGCAGTACTTC.

The chain carries TRBV24-1 and TRBJ2-5; D is possibly TRBD1 (5 bases). The J call may be faulty, since TRBJ2-7 better matches the DNA end. CDR1 is KGHDR, CDR2 SFDVKD, per germline. The CDR3 consists of 15 residues. CDR3 sequence: CATSDQDKSFYEQYF. CDR3 sequence (DNA): TGTGCCACCAGTGATCAGGACAAGAGCTTTTACGAGCAGTACTTC.

The V and J genes are TRBV5-1 and TRBJ2-2, with D tentatively TRBD2 (5 bases). CDR3 length: 13 residues. V was cut by 6 bases and J by 7 bases, with 13 bases left in between. From germline, CDR1 is SGHRS and CDR2 YFSETQ. CDR3 sequence: CASTQLEDGELFF. The CDR3 DNA reads TGCGCCAGCACCCAGTTGGAGGACGGGGAGCTGTTTTTT.

This chain connects TRBV5-1 to TRBJ2-1; D is uncertain. The CDR3 is 13 amino acids. The V end lost 4 bases, the J end lost 1 base, and 6 bases lay between the germline ends. Germline V gives CDR1 SGHRS, CDR2 YFSETQ. The CDR3 DNA follows: TGCGCCAGCAGCGGTATATCCTACAATGAGCAGTTCTTC. It translates to CASSGISYNEQFF.

This clonotype was found a few times. This sequence joins TRBV7-3 and TRBJ2-7, with TRBD2 matching over 7 bases. The V gene's germline CDR1 is SGHTA and CDR2 FQGTGA. Unmatched junction bases numbered 15, after V lost 11 bases and J lost 5 bases. The CDR3 has 14 amino acids. The CDR3: CAGKWGLNLDEQYF. CDR3 coding DNA: TGTGCCGGCAAGTGGGGACTAAACCTCGACGAGCAGTACTTC.

This chain connects TRBV7-2 to TRBJ2-3, with no clear D. The CDR3 has 12 amino acids. The germline V gene encodes CDR1 SGHTA and CDR2 FQGNSA. Trimming removed 5 bases from V and 6 bases from J, with 9 bases in between. The DNA for the CDR3 is TGTGCCAGCAGCGGTTTCACCGATACGCAGTATTTT. Its protein product is CASSGFTDTQYF.

The chain uses TRBV6-5 and TRBJ2-3; 9 positions agree with TRBD2. The CDR3 covers 16 residues. V lost 6 bases to trimming and J lost 4 bases; unmatched junction nucleotides: 11. Germline V gives CDR1 MNHEY, CDR2 SVGAGI. Written as DNA, the CDR3 is TGTGCCAGCAGCCCATGGAGGGCGGGAGGGGCAGATACGCAGTATTTT. It yields the protein CASSPWRAGGADTQYF.

This clonotype was seen only a few times. This CDR3 is CASSEGPPSEAFF. CDR3 DNA: TGTGCCAGCAGTGAAGGGCCCCCATCTGAAGCTTTCTTT. The chain joins TRBV2 to TRBJ1-1; D gene unclear. Trimming removed 1 base at V and 6 bases at J, with 9 bases between. The CDR3 length is 13 residues. The germline CDR1 and CDR2 sequences are SNHLY and FYNNEI.

This clonotype appeared a few times. The chain uses TRBV3-1 and TRBJ1-2; 7 positions match TRBD1. The J segment lost 1 base and the V segment lost 6 bases, leaving 2 bases of the junction unmatched. CDR3 length equals 13 residues. The germline gives CDR1 LGHDT, CDR2 YNNKEL (reference sequence). The CDR3 reads CASRGQINYGYTF. CDR3 bases: TGTGCCAGCAGGGGACAGATTAACTATGGCTACACCTTC.

This clonotype occurred a few times. The chain uses TRBV29-1 and TRBJ1-5; 9 bases are a match to TRBD1. The CDR3 is made up of 13 amino acids. V shed 4 bases, J shed 2 bases, and the junction held 0 bases outside the gene matches. CDR1 is SQVTM, CDR2 ANQGSEA, per germline. As DNA, the CDR3 is TGCAGCGTTGGGACAGGGGGCAATCAGCCCCAGCATTTT. This encodes CSVGTGGNQPQHF.

This clonotype was found many times. CDR3 nucleotide sequence: TGTGCCAGCTCACCAGGGGGCAATGAGCAGTTCTTC. Translated, it gives CASSPGGNEQFF. This rearrangement joins TRBV7-9 to TRBJ2-1, with 7 bases matching TRBD1. The CDR3 sequence is 12 residues long. Per germline, CDR1 SEHNR and CDR2 FQNEAQ (reference sequence). V was pared by 8 bases and J by 6 bases, with 4 bases of the junction left unmatched.

The chain couples TRBV10-3 to TRBJ2-1; D is possibly TRBD2 (5 bases). CDR1 is ENHRY, CDR2 SYGVKD, per germline. The CDR3 covers 14 residues. Trimming pared 8 bases from V and 5 bases from J, leaving 16 bases between. CDR3 region: CAISEGRADNEQFF. In nucleotides, the CDR3 is TGTGCCATCTCTGAAGGGCGAGCGGACAATGAGCAGTTCTTC.

This clonotype was counted a few times. The chain has TRBV7-2 and TRBJ2-3; 9 bases fit TRBD2. Germline CDR1 reads SGHTA; CDR2 reads FQGNSA. The trim removed 5 bases at V and 1 base at J, leaving 7 bases unmatched. The CDR3 covers 16 residues. CDR3 sequence: CASSLRRTSGTDTQYF. The CDR3 bases are TGTGCCAGCAGCCTCCGCCGGACTAGCGGCACAGATACGCAGTATTTT.

The chain employs TRBV28 and TRBJ2-7; D gene unclear. The ends were cut back, 8 bases at V and 2 bases at J, with 25 bases in the middle. The CDR3 sequence is 17 residues long. Per the germline V gene, CDR1 is MDHEN and CDR2 is SYDVKM. In nucleotides, the CDR3 is TGTGCCAGCTCCTCAGCCGTGGAAGAATGGGTCGCCTACGAGCAGTACTTC. Its protein is CASSSAVEEWVAYEQYF.

The chain has TRBV29-1 and TRBJ2-3, with 10 bases that match TRBD1. V lost 1 base to trimming and J lost 8 bases; unmatched junction nucleotides: 15. Germline V lookup: CDR1 SQVTM, CDR2 ANQGSEA. The CDR3 is 17 amino acids. The CDR3 DNA reads TGCAGCGTTGAAGGGTTTACCGGGACAGGGGTTCCTGCTACGCAGTATTTT. It codes for CSVEGFTGTGVPATQYF.

This clonotype was observed a few times. This chain connects TRBV15 to TRBJ2-7; tentative D call: TRBD1 (5 bases). Deletions cut 0 bases from V and 5 bases from J, with 11 bases between. Germline CDR1 reads LNHNV; CDR2 reads YYDKDF (reference sequence). This CDR3 is 14 amino acids long. DNA of the CDR3: TGTGCCACCAGCAGAGATTTAGCAGGGAACGAGCAGTACTTC. The encoded protein is CATSRDLAGNEQYF.

This sequence joins TRBV18 and TRBJ2-2; possible D gene TRBD2, 6 bases. V was shortened by 3 bases and J by 2 bases, with 10 bases between the two germline ends. CDR1 is KGHSH and CDR2 is LQKENI in the germline V gene. This CDR3 comprises 15 residues. This CDR3 reads CASSPLEGNTGELFF. The CDR3 region has the DNA TGTGCCAGCTCACCTTTGGAGGGAAACACCGGGGAGCTGTTTTTT.

The rearrangement links TRBV4-1 to TRBJ2-1, with D possibly matching TRBD2 (5 bases). Germline V gene sequence: CDR1 MGHRA, CDR2 YSYEKL. V gave up 2 bases and J gave up 5 bases, with 7 bases separating them. This CDR3 region has 13 residues. The DNA for the CDR3 is TGCGCCAGCAGCCAACCCGGGGACAATGAGCAGTTCTTC. Its translation: CASSQPGDNEQFF.

This sequence joins TRBV15 and TRBJ2-3; 8 bases fit TRBD1. Germline CDR1 LNHNV, CDR2 YYDKDF (reference sequence). This CDR3 comprises 12 residues. V lost 1 base and J lost 11; bases outside the gene matches: 2. The CDR3 nucleotides read TGTGCCACCAGCAGAGGAGGGACAGGGCAGTATTTT. This encodes CATSRGGTGQYF.

The gene calls are TRBV7-3 and TRBJ2-1, with TRBD1 matching over 8 bases. The V and J ends lost 1 base and 13 bases, in that order; junction bases with no gene match: 12. The CDR3 is 15 amino acids. Germline V gives CDR1 SGHTA, CDR2 FQGTGA. The CDR3 nucleotides read TGTGCCAGCAGCTTAAATTCAGGGGGCGTATTAAATCAGTTCTTC. This sequence encodes CASSLNSGGVLNQFF. The whole variable domain, filled in from reference TRBV7-3 and TRBJ2-1, reads GAGVSQTPSNKVTEKGKYVELRCDPISGHTALYWYRQSLGQGPEFLIYFQGTGAADDSGLPNDRFFAVRPEGSVSTLKIQRTERGDSAVYLCASSLNSGGVLNQFFGPGTRLTVL.

V gene TRBV7-7 combines with J gene TRBJ2-1; the D gene is possibly TRBD2 (6 bases). This CDR3 has 13 residues. The V gene's germline CDR1 is SSHAT and CDR2 FNYEAQ (reference sequence). CDR3 DNA sequence: TGTGCTAGCGGCCCCGCTGGCAACGATGAGCAGTTCTTC. This encodes CASGPAGNDEQFF.

This clonotype was picked up a small number of times. This chain links TRBV4-1 with TRBJ2-7, with TRBD2 matching over 7 bases. The J call may be wrong; the DNA end is better matched by TRBJ2-5. The CDR3 runs 16 residues. CDR1 and CDR2 (germline): MGHRA, YSYEKL. The CDR3 loop is CASSQGPIGGQETQYF. The DNA for the CDR3 is TGCGCCAGCAGCCAAGGCCCCATCGGGGGGCAAGAGACCCAGTACTTC.

The sample holds a few counts of this clonotype. The chain recombines TRBV11-2 with TRBJ2-4; 11 bases match TRBD2. The V gene end was trimmed by 2 bases and the J gene end by 13 bases; junction bases not matched to a gene: 10. The length of the CDR3 is 15 residues. From germline, CDR1 is SGHAT and CDR2 FQNNGV. CDR3 sequence (DNA): TGTGCCAGCAGCTTAATAGCGGGAGGGCCGGGAGAGCAGTACTTC. Amino acid sequence: CASSLIAGGPGEQYF. The whole variable domain, filled in from reference TRBV11-2 and TRBJ2-4, reads EAGVAQSPRYKIIEKRQSVAFWCNPISGHATLYWYQQILGQGPKLLIQFQNNGVVDDSQLPKDRFSAERLKGVDSTLKIQPAKLEDSAVYLCASSLIAGGPGEQYFGAGTRLSVL.

This chain joins TRBV9 and TRBJ2-3; 11 nucleotides agree with TRBD2. After removal of 5 bases from V and 2 bases from J, the junction contained 13 bases not matched to a gene. Germline V gives CDR1 SGDLS, CDR2 YYNGEE. The CDR3 spans 18 residues. Here the CDR3 reads CASRGRPSSGGTTDTQYF. The CDR3, as DNA: TGTGCCAGCAGGGGCCGTCCATCTAGCGGGGGGACCACAGATACGCAGTATTTT.